A single sample gave rise to the 12 T cell receptor beta chains below, sequenced in a study of T cell changes during pregnancy in multiple sclerosis. TCRdb's table, derived via immunoSEQ multiplex PCR, lists solely in-frame clones and lacks some. The sample lists tens of thousands of clones; roughly nine tenths were seen once. The sample was CD4+ T cells from peripheral blood mononuclear cells, taken in the second trimester of pregnancy. All receptors come from a female donor in good health, enrolled as a control in a pregnancy study.

This sequence joins TRBV5-5 and TRBJ2-1; 15 nucleotides line up with TRBD2. The V segment lost 4 bases and the J segment 1 base; nucleotides outside the gene matches: 9. CDR1 is SGHKS, CDR2 YYEKEE, per germline (reference sequence). The CDR3 is 19 residues long. The CDR3: CASSLGLAGGHFSYNEQFF. The CDR3 coding sequence is TGTGCCAGCAGCCTGGGACTAGCGGGGGGCCATTTTTCCTACAATGAGCAGTTCTTC.

This sequence joins TRBV5-1 and TRBJ1-5, with D perhaps TRBD1 (5 bases). Between the trimmed V and J ends, which lost 5 bases and 1 base, there was a span of 10 bases. Germline V CDR1 and CDR2: SGHRS, YFSETQ. The CDR3 has 14 amino acids. CDR3 in DNA: TGCGCCAGCAGTCAGGGATCGAGCAATCAGCCCCAGCATTTT. As protein: CASSQGSSNQPQHF. The whole variable domain, filled in from reference TRBV5-1 and TRBJ1-5, reads KAGVTQTPRYLIKTRGQQVTLSCSPISGHRSVSWYQQTPGQGLQFLFEYFSETQRNKGNFPGRFSGRQFSNSRSEMNVSTLELGDSALYLCASSQGSSNQPQHFGDGTRLSIL.

The V call is TRBV7-6, the J call TRBJ2-5, with 11 bases lining up with TRBD2. This CDR3 region has 15 residues. Trimming at V came to 0 bases and at J to 4 bases, leaving 1 base not matched to a gene. Per the germline V gene, CDR1 is SGHVS and CDR2 is FNYEAQ. The CDR3 nucleotides are TGTGCCAGCAGCTTAGCCCTAGCGGGGGGAGAGACCCAGTACTTC. Translated: CASSLALAGGETQYF.

The rearrangement links TRBV7-2 to TRBJ1-3, with TRBD1 matching over 7 bases. The CDR3 consists of 15 residues. J lost 0 bases, V lost 6 bases, and 5 bases had no gene match. CDR1 and CDR2 from the germline V gene are SGHTA and FQGNSA. Here the CDR3 DNA reads TGTGCCAGCAGAAGGGACAGCCTCTCTGGAAACACCATATATTTT. It encodes CASRRDSLSGNTIYF. The complete variable domain, with remaining parts taken from reference TRBV7-2 and TRBJ1-3, reads GAGVSQSPSNKVTEKGKDVELRCDPISGHTALYWYRQSLGQGLEFLIYFQGNSAPDKSGLPSDRFSAERTGGSVSTLTIQRTQQEDSAVYLCASRRDSLSGNTIYFGEGSWLTVV.

The V call is TRBV4-3, the J call TRBJ2-7; 9 bases line up with TRBD2. This CDR3 has 18 residues. The V gene end was trimmed by 0 bases and the J gene end by 1 base; junction bases not matched to a gene: 10. Per germline, CDR1 LGHNA and CDR2 YSLEER. This CDR3 is CASSQDTAGGSFSYEQYF. CDR3 nucleotides: TGCGCCAGCAGCCAAGATACAGCGGGGGGCTCATTTTCCTACGAGCAGTACTTC.

The chain is built from TRBV27 and TRBJ1-1; TRBD1 aligns across 10 bases. The CDR3 is 14 amino acids. Germline V lookup: CDR1 MNHEY, CDR2 SMNVEV (reference sequence). With V trimmed by 7 bases and J by 3 bases, 5 bases remained unmatched. In DNA, the CDR3 is TGTGCCAGCAAACGGGACAGGGGATACACTGAAGCTTTCTTT. Its protein product is CASKRDRGYTEAFF.

The rearrangement links TRBV5-1 to TRBJ2-2, with 12 bases fitting TRBD2. CDR3 length: 19 residues. With 0 bases clipped from V and 4 bases from J, the junction kept 10 bases outside the gene matches. Germline V gene data show CDR1 as SGHRS and CDR2 as YFSETQ. CDR3 region: CASSLAASGRAWGTGELFF. As DNA, the CDR3 is TGCGCCAGCAGCTTGGCCGCTAGCGGGAGGGCCTGGGGCACCGGGGAGCTGTTTTTT.

The rearrangement uses TRBV6-1 and TRBJ2-3; 8 bases fit TRBD1. There are 15 residues in the CDR3. Trimming removed 4 bases from V and 6 bases from J; junction bases left unmatched: 9. Germline CDR1 is MNHNS and CDR2 is SASEGT. Written as DNA, the CDR3 is TGTGCCAGCAGTGGCCGACAGGGGTCGCGGGATACGCAGTATTTT. Its protein product is CASSGRQGSRDTQYF.

The chain is built from TRBV9 and TRBJ2-2, with no clear D. V was trimmed by 0 bases and J by 4 bases, leaving 10 bases between them. CDR3 length: 15 amino acids. Germline V gives CDR1 SGDLS, CDR2 YYNGEE. The CDR3 DNA sequence: TGTGCCAGCAGCGTAGGGGCCCTCGGCACCGGGGAGCTGTTTTTT. Protein product: CASSVGALGTGELFF.

The table lists this clone with a count of one. This chain joins TRBV7-8 and TRBJ2-7; 9 bases match TRBD2. The germline gives CDR1 SGHVS, CDR2 FQNEAQ. V shed 4 bases and J 11 bases; nucleotides not matched to a gene: 12. The CDR3 runs to 14 residues. The CDR3 spells CASSSLAGAASEYF. For the CDR3, the DNA is TGTGCCAGCAGCTCCTTAGCGGGAGCCGCTAGTGAGTACTTC.

In nucleotides, the CDR3 is TGTGCCAGCACCGAAGGGACAGGGGGCAATTTTGGCTACACCTTC. This translates into CASTEGTGGNFGYTF. This chain joins TRBV25-1 and TRBJ1-2; 12 nucleotides match TRBD1. The germline V gene encodes CDR1 MGHDK and CDR2 SYGVNS. The CDR3 loop spans 15 amino acids. V lost 7 bases, J lost 7 bases, and 10 bases stayed unmatched.

The J gene is TRBJ1-1, the V gene TRBV29-1; weak D call: TRBD1 (6 bases). V was trimmed by 2 bases and J by 4 bases, leaving 20 bases between them. CDR1 is SQVTM, CDR2 ANQGSEA, per germline. This CDR3 has 16 residues. The CDR3 bases are TGCAGCGTTGAAAAAGGGGGTGGACCCTCGGTCACTGAAGCTTTCTTT. Translation gives CSVEKGGGPSVTEAFF.